This TCR beta chain was documented in a study of identical twins. Points from the study as a whole: The authors drew conclusions from cross-sectional statistical analysis rather than following the same donors. Abundant beta clonotypes from cord blood had fewer insertions, unlike memory repertoires, which showed none. Modeled out-of-frame TCR alpha sharing in monozygotic twins fell below observed levels.

The V gene lost 0 bases and the J gene lost 8 bases, with 14 bases spanning the gap. CDR1 and CDR2 from the germline V gene are SGHRS and YFSETQ. The CDR3 is 14 amino acids. The sample holds many counts of this clonotype. Its cognate antigen is unknown. cDNA carried unique molecular identifiers, and a universal primer site was added by template switching. TCRdb used MiXCR to reprocess the 5' RACE reads, holding one entry per CDR3 protein. The sample contains about 690,000 distinct CDR3 sequences, approximately 6% of which appear only once. The sequence was collected from a man aged 18 to 30 in good health. Sequencing input: naive T cells sorted from blood. V usage is TRBV5-1 and J usage is TRBJ1-2; D gene uncertain. CDR3 DNA sequence: TGCGCCAGCAGCTTGGCTTCGCAGGACGACGGCTACACCTTC. Encoded protein: CASSLASQDDGYTF. Complete variable domain (other parts from reference TRBV5-1 and TRBJ1-2): KAGVTQTPRYLIKTRGQQVTLSCSPISGHRSVSWYQQTPGQGLQFLFEYFSETQRNKGNFPGRFSGRQFSNSRSEMNVSTLELGDSALYLCASSLASQDDGYTFGSGTRLTVV.